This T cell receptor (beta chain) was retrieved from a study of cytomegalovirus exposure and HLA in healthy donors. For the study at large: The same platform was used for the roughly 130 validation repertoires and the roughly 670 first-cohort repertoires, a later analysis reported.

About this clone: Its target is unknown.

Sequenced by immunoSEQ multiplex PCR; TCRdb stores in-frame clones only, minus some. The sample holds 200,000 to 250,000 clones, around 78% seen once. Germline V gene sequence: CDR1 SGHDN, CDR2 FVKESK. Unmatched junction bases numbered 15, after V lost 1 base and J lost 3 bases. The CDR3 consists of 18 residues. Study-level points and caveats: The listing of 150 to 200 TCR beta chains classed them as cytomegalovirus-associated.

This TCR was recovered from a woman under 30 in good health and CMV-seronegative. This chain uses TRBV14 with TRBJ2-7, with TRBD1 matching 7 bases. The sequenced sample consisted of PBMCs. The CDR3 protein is CASSQVLATGQLIYEQYF. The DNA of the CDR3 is TGTGCCAGCAGCCAAGTATTGGCCACGGGACAGCTCATCTACGAGCAGTACTTC.